This T cell receptor beta chain is drawn from a study of early T cells in non-severe SARS-CoV-2 infection. Germline CDR1 and CDR2: DFQATT and SNEGSKA (reference sequence). The CDR3 loop spans 14 amino acids. Each CDR3 protein is one row after TCRdb ran MiXCR on the 5' RACE reads. The sample contains around 84,000 distinct CDR3 sequences, around 9.3% of which appear only once. This clonotype turned up a few times. The chain employs TRBV20-1 and TRBJ2-3; D is perhaps TRBD2 (5 bases). The clonotype was recovered from an adult who was a healthcare worker with PCR-confirmed SARS-CoV-2 infection or an uninfected control (not recorded which). This material consisted of whole blood, taken at baseline. DNA for the CDR3: TGCAGCGGGATAGTCTCCTCGCACGGAGATACGCAGTATTTT. This codes for CSGIVSSHGDTQYF.